A single sample is the source of the 9 T cell receptor beta chains below, sequenced in a study of siplizumab effects on memory and regulatory T cells. Method: immunoSEQ multiplex PCR; TCRdb's copy keeps in-frame clones and lacks some. Of 85,000 or so clones in the sample, over 90% were seen once. Sequencing input: CD8+ T cells sorted from blood. These receptors all stem from a human donor in good health.

A single count supports this clone. The chain is built from TRBV7-9 and TRBJ2-2; a possible D gene is TRBD2 (5 bases). Per the germline V gene, CDR1 is SEHNR and CDR2 is FQNEAQ (reference sequence). Trimming stripped 4 bases from V and 2 bases from J, with 11 bases between. This CDR3 spans 15 amino acids. In DNA form, the CDR3 reads TGTGCCAGCAGCTCTTGGCGGGTAAACACCGGGGAGCTGTTTTTT. Protein sequence: CASSSWRVNTGELFF. The full variable domain, with the rest looked up from reference TRBV7-9 and TRBJ2-2, is DTGVSQNPRHKITKRGQNVTFRCDPISEHNRLYWYRQTLGQGPEFLTYFQNEAQLEKSRLLSDRFSAERPKGSFSTLEIQRTEQGDSAMYLCASSSWRVNTGELFFGEGSRLTVL.

This clone has only one observation. The rearrangement links TRBV19 to TRBJ2-3, with TRBD2 matching 11 bases. V was pared by 5 bases and J by 2 bases, with 6 bases of the junction left unmatched. The CDR3 totals 16 residues. Germline-derived CDR1 and CDR2 are LNHDA and SQIVND (reference sequence). CDR3 amino acids: CASSWASGRFTDTQYF. The CDR3 coding sequence is TGTGCCAGTAGTTGGGCTAGCGGGAGGTTCACAGATACGCAGTATTTT. Looking up the rest from reference TRBV19 and TRBJ2-3 gives the full variable domain: DGGITQSPKYLFRKEGQNVTLSCEQNLNHDAMYWYRQDPGQGLRLIYYSQIVNDFQKGDIAEGYSVSREKKESFPLTVTSAQKNPTAFYLCASSWASGRFTDTQYFGPGTRLTVL.

This clone came up once. The chain recombines TRBV7-3 with TRBJ2-1; the D gene is possibly TRBD2 (6 bases). CDR1 and CDR2 (germline): SGHTA, FQGTGA. V lost 5 bases, J lost 2 bases, and 16 bases lay in between. The CDR3 consists of 16 residues. CDR3 nucleotides: TGTGCCAGCAGCCCTTTTCCTAGCGTGACCTACAATGAGCAGTTCTTC. Translating gives CASSPFPSVTYNEQFF.

CDR3 loop: CASSLASYPLNEQFF. CDR3 DNA sequence: TGTGCCAGCAGCTTAGCGTCCTACCCTCTCAATGAGCAGTTCTTC. The rearrangement uses TRBV7-6 and TRBJ2-1; D is ambiguous. The CDR3 loop spans 15 amino acids. V lost 0 bases and J lost 6, with 12 bases in between. Germline CDR1 and CDR2: SGHVS and FNYEAQ.

The CDR3 DNA reads as TGTGCCAGCAGCGCGAGCGCCGGGACTTGGAACACCGGGGAGCTGTTTTTT. Its translation: CASSASAGTWNTGELFF. The V call is TRBV9, the J call TRBJ2-2; tentatively, D is TRBD2 (6 bases). The length of the CDR3 is 17 residues. The germline V gene has CDR1 SGDLS and CDR2 YYNGEE. Trimming removed 3 bases at V and 1 base at J, with 16 bases between.

The chain is built from TRBV5-4 and TRBJ2-7, with D possibly being TRBD2 (6 bases). From germline, CDR1 is SGHNT and CDR2 YYREEE (reference sequence). The CDR3 is made up of 15 amino acids. V lost 2 bases and J lost 0, with 12 bases in between. The CDR3 DNA sequence: TGTGCCAGCAGCTTTAGCGGAGAAGTCTCCTACGAGCAGTACTTC. This translates into CASSFSGEVSYEQYF.

CDR3 in amino acids: CASSENTAGATYEQYF. For the CDR3, the DNA is TGTGCCAGCAGCGAAAATACGGCGGGTGCAACCTACGAGCAGTACTTC. The chain links TRBV9 to TRBJ2-7; tentatively, D is TRBD2 (5 bases). V was cut by 3 bases and J by 2 bases, with 18 bases left in between. The CDR3 covers 16 residues. Germline values: CDR1 SGDLS, CDR2 YYNGEE.

This sequence joins TRBV2 and TRBJ2-1; tentatively, D is TRBD1 or TRBD2 (6 bases each). The CDR3 totals 11 residues. Germline V lookup: CDR1 SNHLY, CDR2 FYNNEI. The V end lost 11 bases, the J end lost 6 bases, and 11 bases lay between the germline ends. The CDR3: CACTGANEQFF. CDR3 nucleotides: TGTGCCTGCACGGGGGCCAATGAGCAGTTCTTC.

This clone was observed a few times. V is TRBV6-5 and J is TRBJ2-7; 9 nucleotides line up with TRBD2. The CDR3 loop spans 15 amino acids. The germline CDR1 and CDR2 sequences are MNHEY and SVGAGI. The J segment lost 4 bases and the V segment lost 2 bases, leaving 6 bases of the junction unmatched. CDR3 DNA: TGTGCCAGCAGTTACATTGCGGGAGGGTTATACGAGCAGTACTTC. This codes for CASSYIAGGLYEQYF.